These 28 T cell receptor beta chains originate from one sample sequenced in a study of spatial heterogeneity in lung cancer. From the 5' RACE reads, TCRdb called clonotypes with MiXCR, one entry per CDR3 protein. Of about 2,000 distinct CDR3 sequences in the sample, around 5.3% were seen once. These receptors have no identified antigens. Broader study findings: Intratumoral expanded alpha and beta TCR counts were found to track tumor mutation counts.

Stated time point: sample taken at primary tumor resection. The sequencing used lung tumor tissue, collected at surgery. The origin of the receptors is a male donor with early-stage non-small cell lung cancer.

This clonotype is labeled as medium-sized. The genes are TRBV12-3 or TRBV12-4 and TRBJ1-1; D is undetermined. The CDR3 loop spans 12 amino acids. The ends were cut back, 5 bases at V and 1 base at J, with 5 bases in the middle. CDR3 coding DNA: TGTGCCAGCAGTCGTCGGAACACTGAAGCTTTCTTT. Protein sequence: CASSRRNTEAFF.

This clonotype was counted a few times. The chain is built from TRBV19 and TRBJ2-5; no definite D call. Trimming left V 6 bases short and J 7 bases short, with 12 bases between. CDR3 size: 12 residues. Germline V gene data show CDR1 as LNHDA and CDR2 as SQIVND (reference sequence). CDR3 nucleotide sequence: TGTGCCAGTAGCAACGGAATGGGGACCCAGTACTTC. Translation: CASSNGMGTQYF.

V is TRBV28 and J is TRBJ2-2; the D gene could be TRBD1 or TRBD2 (6 bases each). V lost 5 bases, J lost 1 base, and 11 bases lay in between. The germline V gene has CDR1 MDHEN and CDR2 SYDVKM. The CDR3 length is 15 residues. The CDR3 DNA sequence: TGTGCCAGCAGTCTCGGGGGCCAGAACACCGGGGAGCTGTTTTTT. It encodes CASSLGGQNTGELFF.

This clonotype was seen more than once but under ten times. The chain carries TRBV19 and TRBJ2-2; TRBD1 agrees at 9 bases. There are 17 residues in the CDR3. Germline trimming cut 3 bases from V and 6 bases from J; bases unmatched to any gene: 11. Germline V lookup: CDR1 LNHDA, CDR2 SQIVND (reference sequence). This CDR3 reads CASSIRGGTGSSGELFF. Here the CDR3 DNA reads TGTGCCAGTAGTATTAGAGGCGGGACAGGGTCCTCCGGGGAGCTGTTTTTT. Together with reference TRBV19 and TRBJ2-2, the CDR3 gives the full variable domain: DGGITQSPKYLFRKEGQNVTLSCEQNLNHDAMYWYRQDPGQGLRLIYYSQIVNDFQKGDIAEGYSVSREKKESFPLTVTSAQKNPTAFYLCASSIRGGTGSSGELFFGEGSRLTVL.

This clonotype is classed as medium-sized (0.01 to 0.1%). The V and J genes are TRBV27 and TRBJ1-2; no firm D call. The CDR3 totals 11 residues. Germline lookup yields CDR1 MNHEY and CDR2 SMNVEV (reference sequence). V lost 6 bases, J lost 6 bases, and 8 bases lay in between. The DNA of the CDR3 is TGTGCCAGCAGATCCCTAGATGGCTACACCTTC. Translating it yields CASRSLDGYTF.

This clonotype has ten or more counts. This chain uses TRBV5-8 with TRBJ1-3; 9 bases agree with TRBD1. The CDR3 has 15 residues. CDR1 is SGHTS, CDR2 YDEGEE, per germline. After removal of 3 bases from V and 5 bases from J, the junction contained 6 bases not matched to a gene. CDR3 DNA sequence: TGTGCCAGCAGCTCGGACAGGGGTTCTAGAAACACCATATATTTT. Its protein product is CASSSDRGSRNTIYF. The full variable domain, in which reference TRBV5-8 and TRBJ1-3 provide the parts outside the CDR3, is EAGVTQSPTHLIKTRGQQATLRCSPISGHTSVYWYQQALGLGLQFLLWYDEGEERNRGNFPPRFSGRQFPNYSSELNVNALELEDSALYLCASSSDRGSRNTIYFGEGSWLTVV.

This clonotype was observed a few times. This chain connects TRBV20-1 to TRBJ1-3, with 8 nucleotides matching TRBD1. CDR3 length: 14 amino acids. V shed 5 bases and J 7 bases; nucleotides not matched to a gene: 10. Germline V gene data show CDR1 as DFQATT and CDR2 as SNEGSKA (reference sequence). CDR3 in amino acids: CSAADRVVRNTIYF. Written as DNA, the CDR3 is TGCAGTGCTGCGGACAGGGTCGTCCGGAACACCATATATTTT.

This clonotype is deemed large. The chain recombines TRBV19 with TRBJ2-3; D uncertain. This CDR3 is 12 amino acids long. The germline gives CDR1 LNHDA, CDR2 SQIVND (reference sequence). V was clipped by 3 bases and J by 1 base, with 2 bases between them. The CDR3, as DNA: TGTGCCAGTAGTATCGGCACAGATACGCAGTATTTT. Its protein is CASSIGTDTQYF.

By sample share, this clonotype is medium-sized (0.01 to 0.1%). This chain joins TRBV19 and TRBJ2-7; D is ambiguous. CDR1 and CDR2 from the germline V gene are LNHDA and SQIVND (reference sequence). The CDR3 has 15 residues. V was pared by 4 bases and J by 3 bases, with 16 bases between. The DNA for the CDR3 is TGTGCCAGTAGTAGGGAAGTTCGAACCGGCTACGAGCAGTACTTC. Translation gives CASSREVRTGYEQYF.

This clonotype is categorized as medium-sized (0.01 to 0.1%). The rearrangement links TRBV20-1 to TRBJ2-3; 7 bases map to TRBD2. J was trimmed by 2 bases and V by 5 bases; bases with no gene match: 19. Germline CDR1 and CDR2: DFQATT and SNEGSKA (reference sequence). This CDR3 comprises 18 residues. This chain's CDR3 is CSAGGSSGATPVTDTQYF. CDR3 in DNA: TGCAGTGCTGGCGGGTCTAGCGGAGCTACCCCTGTCACAGATACGCAGTATTTT.

This clonotype is medium-sized within its sample. V is TRBV9 and J is TRBJ2-1; maybe TRBD2 (6 bases). The CDR3 loop spans 15 amino acids. Trimming shortened V by 2 bases and J by 4 bases, and 13 bases separated the two germline ends. CDR1 is SGDLS and CDR2 is YYNGEE in the germline V gene. CDR3: CASSVKTSSYNEQFF. In DNA, the CDR3 is TGTGCCAGCAGCGTTAAAACTAGCTCTTACAATGAGCAGTTCTTC.

Concerning this clonotype: It is likely a read error, because the conserved phenylalanine at the end of the CDR3 is missing. CDR3 nucleotides: TGTGCCAGTAGTATTAGAGGCGGGACAGGGTCCTCCGGGGAGCTGTTTCTT. It yields the protein CASSIRGGTGSSGELFL. The V and J genes are TRBV19 and TRBJ2-2; TRBD1 matches 9 bases. The CDR3 runs to 17 residues. After removal of 3 bases from V and 6 bases from J, the junction contained 11 bases not matched to a gene. Germline V CDR1 and CDR2: LNHDA, SQIVND (reference sequence).

This clonotype is medium-sized (0.01 to 0.1%) by share. The chain combines TRBV11-3 with TRBJ2-1, with D maybe TRBD1 (5 bases). The CDR3 runs to 13 residues. Germline CDR1 reads SGHNT; CDR2 reads YENEEA. Between the trimmed V and J ends, which lost 0 bases and 9 bases, there was a span of 9 bases. The CDR3 loop reads CASSLDQGSEQFF. CDR3 coding DNA: TGTGCCAGCAGCTTAGATCAGGGTAGTGAGCAGTTCTTC.

This clonotype is judged medium-sized. The rearrangement joins TRBV28 to TRBJ1-5; tentative D call: TRBD1 (6 bases). The CDR3 has 15 residues. The germline CDR1 and CDR2 sequences are MDHEN and SYDVKM. The V gene lost 6 bases and the J gene lost 1 base, with 13 bases spanning the gap. The chain's CDR3 is CASSLSRGSNQPQHF. CDR3 sequence (DNA): TGTGCCAGCAGCCTGAGCAGGGGAAGCAATCAGCCCCAGCATTTT.

Sample share makes this clonotype medium-sized. The chain carries TRBV28 and TRBJ2-7; TRBD2 aligns across 11 bases. The J segment lost 4 bases and the V segment lost 5 bases, leaving 4 bases of the junction unmatched. The germline gives CDR1 MDHEN, CDR2 SYDVKM. CDR3 length: 14 residues. In nucleotides, the CDR3 is TGTGCCAGCAGTCTACTAGCGGGAGCTTACGAGCAGTACTTC. This codes for CASSLLAGAYEQYF.

This clonotype is categorized as medium-sized. CDR3 nucleotide sequence: TGTGCCAGCAGCTTAGGGTTCACCGGGGAGCTGTTTTTT. Protein product: CASSLGFTGELFF. The chain links TRBV11-3 to TRBJ2-2; D not resolved. Trimming pared 1 base from V and 4 bases from J, leaving 4 bases between. Germline loops: CDR1 SGHNT, CDR2 YENEEA. The CDR3 consists of 13 residues.

The chain couples TRBV12-3 or TRBV12-4 to TRBJ1-1, with D perhaps TRBD1 (6 bases). The V end lost 6 bases, the J end lost 3 bases, and 11 bases lay between the germline ends. The CDR3 has 13 residues. CDR3 nucleotide sequence: TGTGCCAGCAGACACAGGGTCCACACTGAAGCTTTCTTT. The encoded protein is CASRHRVHTEAFF.

The chain is built from TRBV4-2 and TRBJ1-1; 9 bases align to TRBD1. The CDR3 covers 16 residues. V was pared by 1 base and J by 5 bases, with 8 bases of the junction left unmatched. The germline CDR1 and CDR2 sequences are LGHNA and YNFKEQ. This CDR3 is CASSQATQGARTEAFF. The CDR3 region has the DNA TGTGCCAGCAGCCAAGCGACACAGGGGGCTAGAACTGAAGCTTTCTTT.

By share of the sample, this clonotype is large. The chain has TRBV20-1 and TRBJ2-7; D not resolved. There are 14 residues in the CDR3. The germline V and J ends were trimmed by 2 bases and 3 bases, with 14 bases remaining between them. Germline CDR1 reads DFQATT; CDR2 reads SNEGSKA (reference sequence). The CDR3 DNA reads TGCAGTGCTAGACCTAGGGTACAAATCTACGAGCAGTACTTC. This sequence encodes CSARPRVQIYEQYF.

This clonotype showed up many times. The genes are TRBV5-6 and TRBJ2-2; 8 bases agree with TRBD1. Germline CDR1 and CDR2: SGHDT and YYEEEE. V gave up 1 base and J gave up 3 bases; unmatched junction bases: 5. CDR3 length: 16 amino acids. CDR3 protein: CASSLIIQGDTGELFF. The CDR3, as DNA: TGTGCCAGCAGCTTGATTATACAGGGGGACACCGGGGAGCTGTTTTTT. The variable domain in full, completed from reference TRBV5-6 and TRBJ2-2, reads DAGVTQSPTHLIKTRGQQVTLRCSPKSGHDTVSWYQQALGQGPQFIFQYYEEEERQRGNFPDRFSGHQFPNYSSELNVNALLLGDSALYLCASSLIIQGDTGELFFGEGSRLTVL.

This clonotype is classed as medium-sized (0.01 to 0.1%). This chain connects TRBV5-1 to TRBJ2-7; the D is unclear. V lost 7 bases, J lost 0 bases, and 11 bases lay in between. Germline V gives CDR1 SGHRS, CDR2 YFSETQ. This CDR3 has 13 amino acids. In DNA form, the CDR3 reads TGCGCCAGCCAAGAAGAATACTCCTACGAGCAGTACTTC. Its translation is CASQEEYSYEQYF.

The chain is built from TRBV24-1 and TRBJ2-3; weak D call: TRBD2 (6 bases). CDR3 length equals 15 residues. Trimming removed 7 bases at V and 2 bases at J, with 15 bases between. The germline gives CDR1 KGHDR, CDR2 SFDVKD. CDR3 in amino acids: CATSAGGALTDTQYF. The CDR3 DNA reads as TGTGCCACCAGCGCCGGCGGGGCCCTCACAGATACGCAGTATTTT.

This clonotype is labeled as medium-sized. The chain has TRBV4-2 and TRBJ2-5; 10 bases align to TRBD1. The CDR3 totals 15 residues. CDR1 LGHNA and CDR2 YNFKEQ come from the germline V gene. Trimming at V came to 4 bases and at J to 2 bases, leaving 4 bases not matched to a gene. The CDR3 sequence is CASSLDRGPQETQYF. The CDR3 coding sequence is TGTGCCAGCAGCCTAGACAGGGGGCCGCAAGAGACCCAGTACTTC.

This clonotype is labeled as medium-sized. The J gene is TRBJ2-3, the V gene TRBV5-1, with 8 bases identical to TRBD1. Trimming removed 0 bases from V and 5 bases from J; junction bases left unmatched: 8. This CDR3 has 16 amino acids. Germline CDR1 SGHRS, CDR2 YFSETQ. The CDR3: CASSLARQGAIDTQYF. The CDR3 DNA is TGCGCCAGCAGCTTGGCCAGGCAGGGGGCTATAGATACGCAGTATTTT.

This clonotype is judged medium-sized (0.01 to 0.1%). The chain carries TRBV3-1 and TRBJ2-3, with 7 nucleotides matching TRBD2. CDR3 length equals 15 residues. Germline CDR1 is LGHDT and CDR2 is YNNKEL (reference sequence). J gave up 3 bases and V 4 bases, and 7 bases lay outside the gene matches. CDR3 bases: TGTGCCAGCAGCCCCGCGGGGGAAGTAACAGATACGCAGTATTTT. Its protein product is CASSPAGEVTDTQYF.

Ten or more counts support this clonotype. V usage is TRBV2 and J usage is TRBJ2-1; D uncertain. Germline V lookup: CDR1 SNHLY, CDR2 FYNNEI. This CDR3 is built from 17 residues. Trimming took off 6 bases at V and 6 bases at J, with 24 bases between the two ends. The CDR3 coding sequence is TGTGCCAGCAGCACCCTTCTTTCGGGCCTCGCACGCAATGAGCAGTTCTTC. This codes for CASSTLLSGLARNEQFF.

This clonotype was counted at least ten times. The chain combines TRBV7-2 with TRBJ2-1, with unresolved D. The CDR3 loop spans 12 amino acids. With 5 bases removed from V and 6 bases from J, the gap between germline ends came to 8 bases. CDR1 and CDR2 (germline): SGHTA, FQGNSA. CDR3 DNA sequence: TGTGCCAGCAGCCTCTTTGGCAATGAGCAGTTCTTC. Protein product: CASSLFGNEQFF.

This clonotype is medium-sized in the sample. V and J are TRBV27 and TRBJ2-7, with unresolved D. The CDR3 is 13 residues long. Germline assignment: CDR1 MNHEY and CDR2 SMNVEV (reference sequence). Trimming cost V 6 bases and J 3 bases, with 12 bases left between them. CDR3 sequence (DNA): TGTGCCAGCAGCAGAGTTGGTTTCTACGAGCAGTACTTC. It yields the protein CASSRVGFYEQYF.